This T cell receptor beta chain originates from a study of T cells in tumors after PD-1 blockade (dated by TCRdb to the late 2010s). Concerning the study at large: Patients with prior checkpoint blockade, systemic immunosuppressant use, or recent radiotherapy or other anti-cancer therapy within 4 weeks were excluded. To compare clonotypes in blood versus tumor, bulk TCR sequencing was run on under eleven peripheral blood samples drawn from a few patients. A subset of patients also received ongoing daily vismodegib 150 mg during anti-PD-1 treatment. Pembrolizumab 200 mg every 3 weeks or cemiplimab 350 mg every 2 weeks was administered to patients. On average, peripheral blood samples yielded 35,000 to 45,000 unique clonotypes and over 100,000 TCR templates (range about 22,000-290,000). The study performed paired single-cell RNA and TCR sequencing on site-matched tumors from BCC or SCC patients before and after anti-PD-1 therapy. RECIST version 1.1 was the standard used to evaluate clinical response. The full study reports these points: About 41% of tumor TCR clonotypes were found in blood, and some novel exhausted tumor clones appeared in pre-treatment blood, suggesting peripheral recruitment. Where the novel T cell clones came from was not determined, and possible sources could include lymphoid organs or rare unexpanded clones inside the tumor or in the tumor periphery.

About this clone itself: It lacks a known antigen. The record has no base qualities; no much larger clone is one base away.

The immunoSEQ platform was used for deep TCRbeta sequencing. The study's own analysis went as follows. For further analysis, only productive rearrangements were exported out of the immunoSEQ Analyzer. T cell phenotypes were assigned to bulk TCRbeta clonotypes by matching the clonotypes to single-cell RNA+TCR-seq clones with the same TCRbeta sequence. Clone enrichment in tumor was computed as tumor frequency divided by PBMC frequency from bulk TCR sequencing. TCRs were grouped by GLIPH into specificity groups, defined as clusters of distinct TCRs likely recognizing common antigens via shared CDR3 motifs. Sourced from immuneACCESS, this table was stored by TCRdb with only in-frame sequences that have V and J called. A share of the clones is absent; for the studies checked, an unresolved V gene accounts for under half, and the remainder has no known explanation. The V and J calls and clone size were taken over from that table, and D and trimming were inferred from the DNA. The sample includes about 34,000 clones, with around 72% observed a single time. The ten biggest clones cover roughly 37% of the sample.

Looking up the germline V gene yields CDR1 SGHTA and CDR2 FQGNSA. The CDR3 numbers 14 residues from cysteine through phenylalanine. The read is trimmed to its CDR3 DNA, 42 bases read in frame from base 1. Trimming removed 0 bases from V and 4 bases from J, leaving 7 bases between the germline ends. This sample's time point label indicates: after anti-PD-1 therapy. For bulk TCRbeta sequencing, genomic DNA was extracted from tumor biopsies or peripheral blood, and input amounts ranged from roughly 550 ng to 6,004 ng. Every patient had histologically proven advanced or metastatic basal or squamous cell carcinoma and was a poor candidate for surgical resection. The basal cell carcinoma cohort was made up of under twelve patients, and bulk tumor TCR sequencing was performed for 8 of these patients.

The sample was PBMCs, taken after anti-PD-1 treatment. The rearranged chain carries TRBV7-2 and TRBJ1-3; TRBD1 might be the D gene, on 5 matching bases. This sequence was found in a human donor with basal cell carcinoma. DNA sequence: TGTGCCAGCAGCTTAGCGGGGACCGGAAACACCATATATTTT. This translates into CASSLAGTGNTIYF. Outside the CDR3, residues come from the reference TRBV7-2 and TRBJ1-3 proteins, so the full variable domain is: GAGVSQSPSNKVTEKGKDVELRCDPISGHTALYWYRQSLGQGLEFLIYFQGNSAPDKSGLPSDRFSAERTGGSVSTLTIQRTQQEDSAVYLCASSLAGTGNTIYFGEGSWLTVV.